The 21 T cell receptor beta chains in this list originate from one sample, sequenced in a study of cytomegalovirus exposure and HLA in healthy donors. The study ran its PCR with 60 Vbeta and 13 Jbeta primers. Data came from immunoSEQ multiplex PCR; TCRdb stores just in-frame clones and leaves some out. The data contain approximately 90,000 clones, around 70% of them singletons. The sequenced sample was PBMCs. These receptors all come from a woman aged 45 to 65 in good health and CMV-seropositive.

In this sample, this clone turned up a few times. The chain is built from TRBV28 and TRBJ2-2, with D perhaps matching TRBD2 (6 bases). Germline V gives CDR1 MDHEN, CDR2 SYDVKM. V shed 1 base and J shed 0 bases, with 12 bases lying between them. This CDR3 spans 17 amino acids. The CDR3 sequence: CASSLSPTRTNTGELFF. In DNA form, the CDR3 reads TGTGCCAGCAGTTTATCCCCGACTAGGACGAACACCGGGGAGCTGTTTTTT. Drawing the rest from reference TRBV28 and TRBJ2-2, the complete variable domain is DVKVTQSSRYLVKRTGEKVFLECVQDMDHENMFWYRQDPGLGLRLIYFSYDVKMKEKGDIPEGYSVSREKKERFSLILESASTNQTSMYLCASSLSPTRTNTGELFFGEGSRLTVL.

This chain uses TRBV9 with TRBJ1-1; 7 bases are a match to TRBD1. Looked up from germline, CDR1 is SGDLS and CDR2 is YYNGEE. V dropped 0 bases and J dropped 0; count of bases not matched to a gene: 2. The CDR3 consists of 15 residues. In nucleotides, the CDR3 is TGTGCCAGCAGCGTAGTTGGGACAGTGAACACTGAAGCTTTCTTT. It yields the protein CASSVVGTVNTEAFF.

The chain is built from TRBV28 and TRBJ1-4; 7 positions match TRBD1. V lost 7 bases and J lost 3; bases outside the gene matches: 2. In germline, CDR1 is MDHEN, CDR2 SYDVKM. The CDR3 length is 13 residues. The CDR3 here is CASIDRANEKLFF. The CDR3 nucleotides read TGTGCCAGCATCGACAGGGCTAATGAAAAACTGTTTTTT. Supplemented by reference TRBV28 and TRBJ1-4, the full variable domain reads DVKVTQSSRYLVKRTGEKVFLECVQDMDHENMFWYRQDPGLGLRLIYFSYDVKMKEKGDIPEGYSVSREKKERFSLILESASTNQTSMYLCASIDRANEKLFFGSGTQLSVL.

The chain has TRBV9 and TRBJ1-2, with D uncertain. CDR3 length: 12 residues. CDR1 and CDR2 (germline): SGDLS, YYNGEE. The V end was cut by 0 bases, the J end by 6 bases, with 6 bases between. CDR3 protein: CASSVGGNGYTF. CDR3 nucleotide sequence: TGTGCCAGCAGCGTAGGAGGCAATGGCTACACCTTC.

The genes are TRBV5-4 and TRBJ2-3; 9 nucleotides match TRBD2. The CDR3 spans 14 residues. Trimming removed 6 bases from V and 0 bases from J; junction bases left unmatched: 2. Germline CDR1 and CDR2: SGHNT and YYREEE (reference sequence). The CDR3 loop is CASKGTSSTDTQYF. CDR3 nucleotides: TGTGCCAGCAAAGGGACTAGCAGCACAGATACGCAGTATTTT.

V gene TRBV7-3 combines with J gene TRBJ2-3; 10 nucleotides match TRBD2. J gave up 2 bases and V 2 bases, and 1 base lay outside the gene matches. The germline gives CDR1 SGHTA, CDR2 FQGTGA. The CDR3 spans 15 residues. DNA for the CDR3: TGTGCCAGCAGCTTAGGACTAGCGGACACAGATACGCAGTATTTT. The encoded protein is CASSLGLADTDTQYF.

CDR3 sequence (DNA): TGCAGCGTTGCCGCTCGGGATACGCAGTATTTT. Translation: CSVAARDTQYF. J is TRBJ2-3 and V is TRBV29-1, with D unclear. CDR1 and CDR2 from the germline V gene are SQVTM and ANQGSEA. The V and J ends lost 4 bases and 6 bases respectively, with 8 bases between them. The CDR3 loop spans 11 amino acids.

This clone was counted between two and nine times. The chain joins TRBV7-6 to TRBJ2-7; 11 nucleotides match TRBD2. CDR1 SGHVS and CDR2 FNYEAQ come from the germline V gene. Unmatched junction bases numbered 4, after V lost 4 bases and J lost 5 bases. CDR3 size: 14 residues. CDR3 residues: CASSSGLAVDEQYF. CDR3 bases: TGTGCCAGCAGCTCGGGACTAGCGGTGGACGAGCAGTACTTC. The whole variable domain, remainder taken from reference TRBV7-6 and TRBJ2-7, is GAGVSQSPRYKVTKRGQDVALRCDPISGHVSLYWYRQALGQGPEFLTYFNYEAQQDKSGLPNDRFSAERPEGSISTLTIQRTEQRDSAMYRCASSSGLAVDEQYFGPGTRLTVT.

This sequence joins TRBV18 and TRBJ2-4; 7 positions match TRBD1. Germline loops: CDR1 KGHSH, CDR2 LQKENI. V trimming: 0 bases; J trimming: 0 bases; junction bases outside the gene matches: 2. The length of the CDR3 is 16 residues. The CDR3 nucleotides read TGTGCCAGCTCACCACCCCGGACAGGAGCCAAAAACATTCAGTACTTC. Residues: CASSPPRTGAKNIQYF.

This chain connects TRBV5-1 to TRBJ2-3; D is possibly TRBD2 (5 bases). CDR3 length: 14 residues. Germline CDR1 is SGHRS and CDR2 is YFSETQ. V gave up 3 bases and J gave up 3 bases, with 11 bases separating them. The DNA of the CDR3 is TGCGCCAGCAGCTCGAACCTAGCTACAGATACGCAGTATTTT. Translation gives CASSSNLATDTQYF.

The CDR3 coding sequence is TGTGCCAGCAGAATCGCCGCGACAGGGTTTCAGCCCCAGCATTTT. Translating it yields CASRIAATGFQPQHF. This chain links TRBV28 with TRBJ1-5; TRBD1 agrees at 7 bases. The CDR3 is 15 residues long. Germline values: CDR1 MDHEN, CDR2 SYDVKM. V dropped 6 bases and J dropped 6; count of bases not matched to a gene: 11.

V is TRBV2 and J is TRBJ2-5, with a possible D match to TRBD1 (6 bases). The CDR3 loop spans 14 amino acids. Trimming pared 3 bases from V and 1 base from J, leaving 9 bases between. Germline CDR1 reads SNHLY; CDR2 reads FYNNEI. In DNA form, the CDR3 reads TGTGCCAGCAGTGATATGGGGGCCCAAGAGACCCAGTACTTC. It codes for CASSDMGAQETQYF. Based on the CDR3 plus reference TRBV2 and TRBJ2-5, the full variable domain is EPEVTQTPSHQVTQMGQEVILRCVPISNHLYFYWYRQILGQKVEFLVSFYNNEISEKSEIFDDQFSVERPDGSNFTLKIRSTKLEDSAMYFCASSDMGAQETQYFGPGTRLLVL.

The chain has TRBV9 and TRBJ1-4, with 10 positions matching TRBD1. There are 15 residues in the CDR3. V lost 0 bases and J lost 8; bases outside the gene matches: 4. The V gene's germline CDR1 is SGDLS and CDR2 YYNGEE. The CDR3 reads CASSVAWDRGEKLFF. CDR3 bases: TGTGCCAGCAGCGTAGCCTGGGACAGGGGCGAAAAACTGTTTTTT.

This clone was seen more than once but under ten times. The chain carries TRBV6-5 and TRBJ1-6; no clear D gene. This CDR3 region has 15 residues. CDR1 and CDR2 (germline): MNHEY, SVGAGI. Between the trimmed V and J ends, which lost 2 bases and 10 bases, there was a span of 15 bases. The chain's CDR3 is CASSYVPLGGSPLHF. The CDR3 nucleotides are TGTGCCAGCAGTTACGTGCCTTTGGGAGGCTCACCCCTCCACTTT.

This rearrangement joins TRBV6-5 to TRBJ2-7; D not resolved. The CDR3 consists of 13 residues. Germline CDR1 MNHEY, CDR2 SVGAGI. Trimming removed 2 bases at V and 0 bases at J, with 5 bases between. This CDR3 reads CASSYGGSYEQYF. DNA of the CDR3: TGTGCCAGCAGTTACGGCGGCTCCTACGAGCAGTACTTC.

The V and J genes are TRBV28 and TRBJ1-5; tentatively, D is TRBD1 (6 bases). The CDR3 is 14 amino acids. The germline gives CDR1 MDHEN, CDR2 SYDVKM. Trimming removed 5 bases from V and 5 bases from J, with 13 bases in between. The CDR3 coding sequence is TGTGCCAGCAGTGGGAACAGGGAACATCAGCCCCAGCATTTT. This translates into CASSGNREHQPQHF. The variable domain in full, completed from reference TRBV28 and TRBJ1-5, reads DVKVTQSSRYLVKRTGEKVFLECVQDMDHENMFWYRQDPGLGLRLIYFSYDVKMKEKGDIPEGYSVSREKKERFSLILESASTNQTSMYLCASSGNREHQPQHFGDGTRLSIL.

This chain uses TRBV28 with TRBJ2-3; 10 bases are shared with TRBD2. This CDR3 is built from 14 residues. The germline gives CDR1 MDHEN, CDR2 SYDVKM. The V segment lost 6 bases and the J segment 6 bases; nucleotides outside the gene matches: 6. CDR3 loop: CASRSGGGWDTQYF. CDR3 bases: TGTGCCAGCAGGAGCGGGGGGGGTTGGGATACGCAGTATTTT.

V is TRBV4-3 and J is TRBJ1-3, with D possibly TRBD1 on 5 matching bases. The V and J ends lost 0 bases and 3 bases respectively, with 15 bases between them. CDR1 and CDR2 (germline): LGHNA, YSLEER. CDR3 length: 17 amino acids. CDR3 sequence: CASSQDQGSLNGNTIYF. CDR3 bases: TGCGCCAGCAGCCAAGATCAGGGCAGCTTGAATGGAAACACCATATATTTT.

This clone has more than one count but fewer than ten. The rearrangement joins TRBV28 to TRBJ2-3; 11 nucleotides line up with TRBD2. The CDR3 loop spans 16 amino acids. The V gene's germline CDR1 is MDHEN and CDR2 SYDVKM. V shed 8 bases, J shed 1 base, and the junction held 8 bases outside the gene matches. In DNA, the CDR3 is TGTGCCAGCGACACGACTAGCGGGAACCGCACAGATACGCAGTATTTT. It yields the protein CASDTTSGNRTDTQYF.

V usage is TRBV5-4 and J usage is TRBJ2-3, with TRBD2 matching 9 bases. The CDR3 is 14 amino acids. J lost 4 bases, V lost 4 bases, and 4 bases had no gene match. Germline V gene data show CDR1 as SGHNT and CDR2 as YYREEE (reference sequence). The CDR3 is CASSDSSGADTQYF. The CDR3 nucleotides read TGTGCCAGCAGCGACTCTAGCGGGGCAGATACGCAGTATTTT. The variable domain in full, completed from reference TRBV5-4 and TRBJ2-3, reads ETGVTQSPTHLIKTRGQQVTLRCSSQSGHNTVSWYQQALGQGPQFIFQYYREEENGRGNFPPRFSGLQFPNYSSELNVNALELDDSALYLCASSDSSGADTQYFGPGTRLTVL.

This clone was detected once. J is TRBJ2-7 and V is TRBV7-2, with D perhaps TRBD2 (7 bases). The length of the CDR3 is 15 residues. CDR1 is SGHTA, CDR2 FQGNSA, per germline. V was clipped by 7 bases and J by 7 bases, with 23 bases between them. In nucleotides, the CDR3 is TGTGCCAGCACCGATAGGGGGGGGAGGGCCGATGAGCAGTACTTC. Protein sequence: CASTDRGGRADEQYF.